The 27 T cell receptor beta chains reported below all come from one sample, sequenced in a study of blood T cells in healthy people across ages. Using a J-beta primer mix together with a sample-barcoded 5' primer, a second PCR was run for roughly 7 to 11 cycles. From the 5' RACE reads, TCRdb called clonotypes with MiXCR, one entry per CDR3 protein. The sample contains hundreds of thousands of distinct CDR3 sequences, about 59% of which appear only once. Source material: blood. These receptors came from a man between 25 and 39 years old in good health.

The chain has TRBV5-1 and TRBJ2-4; 7 bases match TRBD2. The J call may not be correct, given that the DNA end is closer to TRBJ2-7. In germline, CDR1 is SGHRS, CDR2 YFSETQ. The CDR3 spans 14 residues. CDR3 nucleotides: TGCGCCAGCAGCTCGAGGGAGGGGCGCAACGAGCAGTACTTC. It specifies CASSSREGRNEQYF.

This clonotype was counted between two and nine times. The rearrangement links TRBV28 to TRBJ2-7, with 9 nucleotides matching TRBD2. Germline values: CDR1 MDHEN, CDR2 SYDVKM. The CDR3 extends over 16 amino acids. V shed 9 bases and J 2 bases; nucleotides not matched to a gene: 14. DNA of the CDR3: TGTGCCAGTAGTCCCGGGCTAGCGGGGATGGCCTACGAGCAGTACTTC. Amino acid sequence: CASSPGLAGMAYEQYF.

A few counts support this clonotype. The chain joins TRBV4-3 to TRBJ2-7; D is unclear. Germline V lookup: CDR1 LGHNA, CDR2 YSLEER. V lost 0 bases to trimming and J lost 5 bases, with 11 bases between them. The CDR3 totals 14 residues. CDR3 coding DNA: TGCGCCAGCAGCCAAGACGAGAGACCCCACGAGCAGTACTTC. This translates into CASSQDERPHEQYF.

This chain links TRBV20-1 with TRBJ1-5; D is possibly TRBD1 (6 bases). Trimming stripped 5 bases from V and 2 bases from J, with 16 bases between. The CDR3 extends over 15 amino acids. Per the germline V gene, CDR1 is DFQATT and CDR2 is SNEGSKA (reference sequence). The CDR3 region is CSAPRGGLGNQPQHF. CDR3 DNA sequence: TGCAGTGCTCCCAGAGGGGGGTTGGGCAATCAGCCCCAGCATTTT.

This rearrangement joins TRBV6-2 or TRBV6-3 to TRBJ2-3; D could derive from TRBD1 or TRBD2 (5 bases each). V was clipped by 8 bases and J by 3 bases, with 15 bases between them. CDR1 and CDR2 (germline): MNHEY, SVGEGT. The CDR3 is 14 residues long. CDR3 DNA: TGTGCCAGCTTGAAGGGGAGAGTTACAGATACGCAGTATTTT. Protein product: CASLKGRVTDTQYF.

In this sample, this clonotype turned up a few times. The chain recombines TRBV6-5 with TRBJ2-4; 8 bases are shared with TRBD1. The J call could be wrong; TRBJ2-7 is a better fit for the DNA end. CDR3 size: 15 residues. Germline CDR1 MNHEY, CDR2 SVGAGI. The CDR3 region has the DNA TGTGCCAGCAGTTACACCGGACAGGGATCCTACGAGCAGTACTTC. The encoded protein is CASSYTGQGSYEQYF.

The table lists this clonotype with a few counts. The rearrangement joins TRBV20-1 to TRBJ1-5; a possible D gene is TRBD1 (5 bases). In germline, CDR1 is DFQATT, CDR2 SNEGSKA (reference sequence). The CDR3 has 15 residues. Trimming removed 0 bases at V and 4 bases at J, with 13 bases between. The CDR3 region has the DNA TGCAGTGCTAGAGATCCGCAGGGCGTTAATCAGCCCCAGCATTTT. Translating it yields CSARDPQGVNQPQHF.

The V and J genes are TRBV12-3 or TRBV12-4 and TRBJ2-1; tentatively, D is TRBD1 or TRBD2 (5 bases each). Trimming cost V 8 bases and J 6 bases, with 14 bases left between them. This CDR3 spans 13 amino acids. CDR3 loop: CASEGTVVNEQFF. CDR3 in DNA: TGTGCCAGCGAGGGGACGGTCGTCAATGAGCAGTTCTTC.

This clonotype was counted between two and nine times. This sequence joins TRBV12-3 or TRBV12-4 and TRBJ2-3; no reliable D call. V gave up 1 base and J gave up 5 bases, with 4 bases separating them. This CDR3 spans 12 amino acids. Written as DNA, the CDR3 is TGTGCCAGCAGTTTAGACATAGATACGCAGTATTTT. This encodes CASSLDIDTQYF.

The rearrangement uses TRBV9 and TRBJ2-3; D is unresolved. V was pared by 0 bases and J by 2 bases, with 7 bases between. Germline CDR1 and CDR2: SGDLS and YYNGEE. The CDR3 runs 14 residues. CDR3 coding DNA: TGTGCCAGCAGCGTAGCTGGCAACACAGATACGCAGTATTTT. Its translation is CASSVAGNTDTQYF.

This clonotype was recorded a few times. The chain recombines TRBV6-6 with TRBJ2-5; a weak D match, TRBD1 (6 bases). In germline, CDR1 is MNHNY, CDR2 SVGAGI (reference sequence). Trimming stripped 6 bases from V and 1 base from J, with 12 bases between. This CDR3 contains 14 residues. CDR3 DNA: TGTGCCAGCAGCCGCCCAGGGGCCCAAGAGACCCAGTACTTC. Translating it yields CASSRPGAQETQYF.

This chain joins TRBV4-2 and TRBJ1-2; 11 bases match TRBD1. V gave up 3 bases and J gave up 10 bases; unmatched junction bases: 13. Per germline, CDR1 LGHNA and CDR2 YNFKEQ. There are 16 residues in the CDR3. The CDR3 loop is CASSQDLDRGRDDYTF. CDR3 nucleotide sequence: TGTGCCAGCAGCCAGGACCTGGACAGGGGGCGGGATGACTACACCTTC.

This chain joins TRBV7-2 and TRBJ1-5, with a tentative D call TRBD1 (5 bases). The V gene's germline CDR1 is SGHTA and CDR2 FQGNSA. Trimming cost V 5 bases and J 0 bases, with 11 bases left between them. This CDR3 is built from 15 residues. CDR3 in amino acids: CASSQGSGSNQPQHF. The DNA for the CDR3 is TGTGCCAGCAGCCAGGGTAGCGGTAGCAATCAGCCCCAGCATTTT.

The chain recombines TRBV20-1 with TRBJ2-4, with D possibly being TRBD1 (6 bases). The better agreement between TRBJ2-7 and the DNA end casts doubt on the J call. CDR1 is DFQATT, CDR2 SNEGSKA, per germline (reference sequence). The length of the CDR3 is 13 residues. The CDR3 DNA is TGCAGTGCTAGCGGACAGACGAGCTACGAGCAGTACTTC. This encodes CSASGQTSYEQYF.

The J gene is TRBJ2-1, the V gene TRBV4-3; 9 bases match TRBD2. Per germline, CDR1 LGHNA and CDR2 YSLEER. Germline trimming cut 1 base from V and 2 bases from J; bases unmatched to any gene: 9. The CDR3 contains 18 residues. The CDR3 DNA reads TGCGCCAGCAGCCAAGGCTATATAGCGGGGGTCACCTACAATGAGCAGTTCTTC. Translation: CASSQGYIAGVTYNEQFF.

This clonotype has a single count. This chain links TRBV5-1 with TRBJ2-5; D perhaps matches TRBD2 (6 bases). V was pared by 5 bases and J by 1 base, with 15 bases between. This CDR3 has 15 residues. Looked up from germline, CDR1 is SGHRS and CDR2 is YFSETQ. CDR3 DNA sequence: TGCGCCAGCAGAGTTAGTAGCGGCTTCCAAGAGACCCAGTACTTC. It is translated as CASRVSSGFQETQYF.

This clonotype was seen many times. V usage is TRBV29-1 and J usage is TRBJ2-1; 10 nucleotides agree with TRBD2. From germline, CDR1 is SQVTM and CDR2 ANQGSEA. V was clipped by 4 bases and J by 4 bases; unmatched bases: 10. The CDR3 contains 16 residues. This chain's CDR3 is CSVVLAGAPSYNEQFF. In nucleotides, the CDR3 is TGCAGCGTTGTTCTAGCGGGGGCCCCGTCGTACAATGAGCAGTTCTTC.

V and J are TRBV10-3 and TRBJ2-1; 9 nucleotides agree with TRBD2. The CDR3 is 14 residues long. V trimming: 7 bases; J trimming: 10 bases; junction bases outside the gene matches: 11. Germline values: CDR1 ENHRY, CDR2 SYGVKD. The CDR3 loop reads CAITSSGKYEEQFF. CDR3 in DNA: TGTGCCATCACGTCTAGCGGGAAGTATGAGGAGCAGTTCTTC.

The chain joins TRBV7-9 to TRBJ2-7; TRBD1 aligns across 7 bases. The germline CDR1 and CDR2 sequences are SEHNR and FQNEAQ (reference sequence). The length of the CDR3 is 15 residues. Trimming took 5 bases from V and 4 from J; bases not matched to a gene: 11. The CDR3: CASSPKPGQPYEQYF. As DNA, the CDR3 is TGTGCCAGCAGCCCGAAACCGGGACAGCCGTACGAGCAGTACTTC.

CDR3: CASSLRAGLETQYF. CDR3 nucleotides: TGTGCCAGCAGCTTAAGAGCGGGGTTGGAGACCCAGTACTTC. The chain is built from TRBV7-9 and TRBJ2-5, with 7 bases lining up with TRBD2. CDR1 SEHNR and CDR2 FQNEAQ come from the germline V gene (reference sequence). J was trimmed by 5 bases and V by 2 bases; bases with no gene match: 5. The CDR3 contains 14 residues. Together with reference TRBV7-9 and TRBJ2-5, the CDR3 gives the full variable domain: DTGVSQNPRHKITKRGQNVTFRCDPISEHNRLYWYRQTLGQGPEFLTYFQNEAQLEKSRLLSDRFSAERPKGSFSTLEIQRTEQGDSAMYLCASSLRAGLETQYFGPGTRLLVL.

The V gene is TRBV20-1, the J gene TRBJ2-1, with 7 bases aligning to TRBD2. CDR3 length equals 14 residues. The germline V gene has CDR1 DFQATT and CDR2 SNEGSKA (reference sequence). The V and J ends lost 5 bases and 2 bases, in that order; junction bases with no gene match: 6. This CDR3 reads CSAGRAGTYNEQFF. DNA of the CDR3: TGCAGTGCTGGTCGAGCGGGGACCTACAATGAGCAGTTCTTC.

This clonotype was counted only a few times. The gene calls are TRBV29-1 and TRBJ2-5; no clear D gene. Germline CDR1 is SQVTM and CDR2 is ANQGSEA. The CDR3 sequence is 11 residues long. V was pared by 6 bases and J by 5 bases, with 10 bases between. In nucleotides, the CDR3 is TGCAGCGTGCGGTTTTCGGAGACCCAGTACTTC. Its translation is CSVRFSETQYF.

The J gene is TRBJ2-5, the V gene TRBV12-3 or TRBV12-4; either TRBD1 or TRBD2 may supply D (5 bases each). The CDR3 consists of 16 residues. Trimming left V 9 bases short and J 11 bases short, with 31 bases between. Written as DNA, the CDR3 is TGTGCCAGTAGTAAGAGACTAACACAGGCCCACAATGAGCAGTACTTC. This sequence encodes CASSKRLTQAHNEQYF.

The chain employs TRBV9 and TRBJ2-7; the D call may be TRBD1 or TRBD2 (5 bases each). The CDR3 length is 13 residues. V gave up 7 bases and J gave up 0 bases, with 11 bases separating them. Looked up from germline, CDR1 is SGDLS and CDR2 is YYNGEE. The CDR3 DNA sequence: TGTGCCAGCGGGACGGGCTACTCCTACGAGCAGTACTTC. Translated: CASGTGYSYEQYF.

This clonotype was recorded a few times. The genes are TRBV9 and TRBJ2-7; 8 nucleotides match TRBD1. Germline assignment: CDR1 SGDLS and CDR2 YYNGEE. Trimming at V came to 3 bases and at J to 5 bases, leaving 10 bases not matched to a gene. The length of the CDR3 is 15 residues. The DNA of the CDR3 is TGTGCCAGCAGCGCCTCGGACAGGGAGCTGAACGAGCAGTACTTC. Translated, it gives CASSASDRELNEQYF.

The V and J genes are TRBV7-2 and TRBJ2-6, with 9 bases lining up with TRBD1. J lost 0 bases, V lost 5 bases, and 5 bases had no gene match. Germline lookup yields CDR1 SGHTA and CDR2 FQGNSA. CDR3 size: 17 residues. CDR3 nucleotide sequence: TGTGCCAGCAGCATACCGGGACAGGGCTCTGGGGCCAACGTCCTGACTTTC. Protein product: CASSIPGQGSGANVLTF. The full variable domain, in which reference TRBV7-2 and TRBJ2-6 provide the parts outside the CDR3, is GAGVSQSPSNKVTEKGKDVELRCDPISGHTALYWYRQSLGQGLEFLIYFQGNSAPDKSGLPSDRFSAERTGGSVSTLTIQRTQQEDSAVYLCASSIPGQGSGANVLTFGAGSRLTVL.

The V gene is TRBV5-1, the J gene TRBJ2-1; D could derive from TRBD1 or TRBD2 (5 bases each). With 2 bases removed from V and 7 bases from J, the gap between germline ends came to 13 bases. The CDR3 has 14 residues. Per germline, CDR1 SGHRS and CDR2 YFSETQ. In nucleotides, the CDR3 is TGCGCCAGCAGCTTAAGGGCTGGGGGAAATGAGCAGTTCTTC. Its translation is CASSLRAGGNEQFF.